The 15 T cell receptor beta chains reported below all come from one sample, sequenced in a study of T cells in Graves' hyperthyroidism and ophthalmopathy. Template material for amplifying TCR beta CDR3 regions consisted of RNA transcripts. Carried out on the TCR CDR3, a first-round RT-PCR used the HTBI primer set. TCRdb ran MiXCR on the multiplex PCR reads and lists one entry per CDR3 protein. The profile shows 540,000 or so distinct CDR3 sequences, just over 45% of them singletons. The specimen was peripheral blood or thyroid tissue (not recorded which). These receptors were taken from an adult woman with Graves' disease, either hyperthyroidism or ophthalmopathy (not recorded which).

This clonotype was seen many times. The genes are TRBV5-1 and TRBJ2-6; D remains ambiguous. Germline V lookup: CDR1 SGHRS, CDR2 YFSETQ. Trimming left V 0 bases short and J 0 bases short, with 10 bases between. The CDR3 consists of 17 residues. The CDR3 spells CASSLARRISGANVLTF. DNA of the CDR3: TGCGCCAGCAGCTTGGCCAGACGGATCTCTGGGGCCAACGTCCTGACTTTC. The whole variable domain, remainder taken from reference TRBV5-1 and TRBJ2-6, is KAGVTQTPRYLIKTRGQQVTLSCSPISGHRSVSWYQQTPGQGLQFLFEYFSETQRNKGNFPGRFSGRQFSNSRSEMNVSTLELGDSALYLCASSLARRISGANVLTFGAGSRLTVL.

This clonotype was counted ten times or more. The chain couples TRBV6-5 to TRBJ1-2; D may be TRBD1 (5 bases). Germline-derived CDR1 and CDR2 are MNHEY and SVGAGI. The CDR3 is 14 amino acids. The ends were cut back, 2 bases at V and 5 bases at J, with 12 bases in the middle. CDR3 DNA: TGTGCCAGCAGTTACGGCAGGGATGGTTATGGCTACACCTTC. This encodes CASSYGRDGYGYTF.

This clonotype occurred many times. The rearrangement uses TRBV20-1 and TRBJ2-7; 12 nucleotides agree with TRBD2. CDR3 length: 14 amino acids. V shed 3 bases and J 3 bases; nucleotides not matched to a gene: 3. Germline lookup yields CDR1 DFQATT and CDR2 SNEGSKA (reference sequence). The CDR3 nucleotides read TGCAGTGCTAGGACTAGCGGGAGACACTACGAGCAGTACTTC. It codes for CSARTSGRHYEQYF.

This clonotype was detected ten times or more. The gene calls are TRBV9 and TRBJ2-6; D gene uncertain. Per the germline V gene, CDR1 is SGDLS and CDR2 is YYNGEE. The CDR3 runs to 17 residues. Trimming took 4 bases from V and 2 from J, leaving 16 bases between them. CDR3 DNA sequence: TGTGCCAGCAGCTTCTCTTATAAGCAACCTGGGGCCAACGTCCTGACTTTC. Translating gives CASSFSYKQPGANVLTF. Full variable domain (outside the CDR3, taken from reference TRBV9 and TRBJ2-6): DSGVTQTPKHLITATGQRVTLRCSPRSGDLSVYWYQQSLDQGLQFLIQYYNGEERAKGNILERFSAQQFPDLHSELNLSSLELGDSALYFCASSFSYKQPGANVLTFGAGSRLTVL.

This clonotype was seen many times. V is TRBV11-2 and J is TRBJ1-1; D call uncertain. The length of the CDR3 is 11 residues. Per the germline V gene, CDR1 is SGHAT and CDR2 is FQNNGV. With 5 bases removed from V and 8 bases from J, the gap between germline ends came to 9 bases. The CDR3 DNA reads TGTGCCAGCAGCGGCGGGCAGGAAGCTTTCTTT. It translates to CASSGGQEAFF. The whole variable domain, filled in from reference TRBV11-2 and TRBJ1-1, reads EAGVAQSPRYKIIEKRQSVAFWCNPISGHATLYWYQQILGQGPKLLIQFQNNGVVDDSQLPKDRFSAERLKGVDSTLKIQPAKLEDSAVYLCASSGGQEAFFGQGTRLTVV.

The DNA of the CDR3 is TGCGCCAGCAGTGAGTCCAGCTCTGGAAACACCATATATTTT. It is translated as CASSESSSGNTIYF. V gene TRBV10-2 combines with J gene TRBJ1-3; D is ambiguous. V was clipped by 0 bases and J by 0 bases, with 3 bases between them. The CDR3 runs to 14 residues. CDR1 and CDR2 from the germline V gene are WSHSY and SAAADI.

This clonotype was observed at least ten times. The chain uses TRBV5-1 and TRBJ2-7; 12 nucleotides line up with TRBD2. CDR1 SGHRS and CDR2 YFSETQ come from the germline V gene. This CDR3 is built from 14 residues. V lost 3 bases and J lost 4; bases outside the gene matches: 2. The CDR3 DNA reads as TGCGCCAGCAGCTCGACTAGCGGGAGTTACGAGCAGTACTTC. This translates into CASSSTSGSYEQYF.

This clonotype was seen more than once but under ten times. The chain carries TRBV10-3 and TRBJ2-7, with TRBD2 matching over 11 bases. The length of the CDR3 is 13 residues. V trimming: 8 bases; J trimming: 2 bases; junction bases outside the gene matches: 2. Germline V gene sequence: CDR1 ENHRY, CDR2 SYGVKD. CDR3 loop: CAILLAGAYEQYF. The DNA for the CDR3 is TGTGCCATCCTACTAGCGGGAGCCTACGAGCAGTACTTC.

In this sample, this clonotype turned up a few times. The chain employs TRBV5-1 and TRBJ2-5; D gene uncertain. The germline V and J ends were trimmed by 0 bases and 6 bases, with 6 bases remaining between them. Germline CDR1 SGHRS, CDR2 YFSETQ. The CDR3 is made up of 12 amino acids. The CDR3 sequence is CASSLEQQTQYF. The CDR3 coding sequence is TGCGCCAGCAGCTTGGAGCAACAGACCCAGTACTTC.

In this sample, this clonotype turned up a few times. The V call is TRBV7-2, the J call TRBJ2-5; D unclear. Germline V gene sequence: CDR1 SGHTA, CDR2 FQGNSA. CDR3 length: 12 residues. The V and J ends lost 2 bases and 9 bases respectively, with 10 bases between them. CDR3 loop: CASSLRYQPQYF. CDR3 in DNA: TGTGCCAGCAGCTTACGGTATCAGCCCCAGTACTTC.

The CDR3: CASSQVTLLGGELFF. The CDR3 region has the DNA TGCGCCAGCAGCCAAGTGACCTTATTGGGAGGGGAGCTGTTTTTT. The rearrangement uses TRBV4-1 and TRBJ2-2; D gene unclear. Trimming removed 1 base from V and 8 bases from J, with 14 bases in between. Germline CDR1 MGHRA, CDR2 YSYEKL. CDR3 length: 15 amino acids.

With respect to this clonotype: This CDR3 is missing its conserved last phenylalanine or tryptophan, likely due to a read error. It is unclear where the CDR3 begins or ends on the DNA, so no DNA is shown, and the CDR3 is as TCRdb lists it. This chain connects TRBV10-3 to TRBJ2-5; the D call in the table, TRBD1, was not verified against the DNA. The germline V gene encodes CDR1 ENHRY and CDR2 SYGVKD. The CDR3 length is 16 residues, termini included. The CDR3 region is CAISEWGDAYGYTFGS.

The chain carries TRBV30 and TRBJ1-3, with D unresolved. Trimming left V 2 bases short and J 0 bases short, with 11 bases between. The germline V gene has CDR1 GTSNPN and CDR2 SVGIG (reference sequence). The CDR3 runs 15 residues. In nucleotides, the CDR3 is TGTGCCTGGAGTCCCTCACCGATCTCTGGAAACACCATATATTTT. Amino acid sequence: CAWSPSPISGNTIYF.

J is TRBJ2-5 and V is TRBV19, with 11 bases matching TRBD1. V shed 6 bases and J 4 bases; nucleotides not matched to a gene: 10. Germline V gives CDR1 LNHDA, CDR2 SQIVND (reference sequence). The CDR3 is 16 residues long. The CDR3 sequence: CASSFKDRGQVETQYF. In DNA form, the CDR3 reads TGTGCCAGTAGCTTTAAGGACAGGGGGCAGGTAGAGACCCAGTACTTC.

This clonotype was found many times. The chain joins TRBV2 to TRBJ1-6, with a possible D match to TRBD1 (5 bases). Trimming shortened V by 6 bases and J by 9 bases, and 15 bases separated the two germline ends. The CDR3 covers 14 residues. CDR1 SNHLY and CDR2 FYNNEI come from the germline V gene. Written as DNA, the CDR3 is TGTGCCAGCAGCGACGTGGGGACCGCTTCACCCCTCCACTTT. Translating it yields CASSDVGTASPLHF.